This T cell receptor beta chain was documented in a study of glioma-infiltrating T cells (dated by TCRdb to about 2016). Some background on the complete study: Low-grade gliomas were WHO grade II oligodendrogliomas or astrocytomas, and glioblastomas were WHO grade IV tumors sampled at initial rather than recurrent diagnosis. To measure how far tissue and blood T-cell populations diverged, each tissue-infiltrating repertoire was compared against the peripheral blood repertoire of the same patient. Sequencing coverage of about 4.5- to 10-fold of around 1 million peripheral T cells was targeted for blood libraries. Glioma patients received dexamethasone for six or fewer days before surgery. TCR alpha- and beta-chain repertoires were sequenced from glioma tissue, non-neoplastic brain tissue and matched peripheral blood mononuclear cells. The paired cohort was made up of three low-grade glioma patients, several primary glioblastoma patients and three non-glioma patients who contributed non-neoplastic brain tissue. On the study overall, not on this receptor specifically: Group comparisons were based on small numbers of patients: three non-neoplastic, three low-grade glioma and eight or nine glioblastoma patients. VJ-independent divergence between tissue and blood was below expectation in non-neoplastic patients but above expectation in all gliomas, especially low-grade gliomas. A signature set of shared blood CDR3 motifs marked patients with low tissue-blood divergence and was depleted in highly divergent patients. Very few CDR3 sequences were found to be shared between tissue and blood, and this scarcity was attributed to high CDR3 diversity and limited sampling.

CDR1 and CDR2 (SEHNR, FQNEAQ) derive from the germline V gene (reference sequence). The CDR3 holds 14 amino acids from the cysteine to the phenylalanine. Only the CDR3 DNA stays, 42 bases, in frame from base 1. Trimming takes 3 bases off V and 1 base off J; junction bases not matched to a gene: 2. Immediately after resection, surgical brain or tumor specimens were cryofrozen in liquid nitrogen, with peripheral blood cells collected concurrently. This clonotype was seen a handful of times. Its antigen remains undetermined. No base qualities exist here, and no much larger clone lies one base off it. TCR alpha and beta CDR3 regions were amplified with the iRepertoire nested amplicon-rescue multiplex PCR (arm-PCR) platform from RNA. One-step reverse transcription and amplification used about 95-400 ng of tissue mRNA or PBMC total RNA as input. Following bead purification, Illumina adapters were added through a secondary multiplex PCR, and the libraries were then gel-purified between 200 and 400 bp. The libraries contained internal 6-nucleotide barcodes that were used for demultiplexing. Sequencing of the libraries was done on an Illumina MiSeq using 2x220 or 2x250 nucleotide paired-end reads. The study's own analysis went as follows. FLASH 1.2.11 was used to merge paired reads, and BWA-MEM then aligned the reads to the GRCh37 human genome before TRA and TRB reads were extracted. V and J assignment used an IMGT-derived reference of cassette sequences and CDR3 motifs that included pseudogenes. Reads were translated in three frames, and productive CDR3s were defined as those with a C...FGXG motif and no stop codons. A clonotype was defined as a unique combination of a V-J cassette pair and a CDR3 amino acid sequence. Filtering of reads was based on Hamming distance, with the threshold set by the sequence error rate of each sample in mapped regions. TCRdb took the public reads, trimmed them with fastp at Q25, ran MiXCR for clone calling and kept in-frame beta chains. One record per CDR3 amino acid sequence lists the most common genes and DNA. These V and J calls are TCRdb output, not the study's own analysis. In all, the sample holds 300,000 to 450,000 distinct CDR3 sequences, and 41% of those were seen once. The ten largest clones capture around 12% of the sample.

The source of this sequence is a human donor with low-grade glioma or glioblastoma, undergoing nonglioma brain surgery, or in good health (not recorded which). The rearrangement joined TRBV7-9 to TRBJ1-1; TRBD1 lines up with 7 middle nucleotides. The sample comprised glioma tissue, nonneoplastic brain tissue, or PBMCs (not recorded which). The CDR3 reads as follows: CASSLRGRNTEAFF. The DNA sequence is TGTGCCAGCAGCTTGAGGGGGCGGAACACTGAAGCTTTCTTT.